The 23 T cell receptor beta chains given below trace back to one sample, sequenced in a study of spatial heterogeneity in lung cancer. MiXCR was run by TCRdb on the 5' RACE reads, yielding one entry per CDR3 protein. The sample lists approximately 4,300 distinct CDR3 sequences, 6% to 7% occurring once. Time point of the sample: sample taken at primary tumor resection. What these receptors recognize is not known. Study results and caveats: Tumor mutation count correlated with how many alpha and beta TCRs expanded intratumorally.

This specimen consisted of lung tumor tissue, obtained at surgery. All receptors derive from a male donor with early-stage non-small cell lung cancer.

By proportion, this clonotype is medium-sized (0.01 to 0.1%). The chain joins TRBV6-1 to TRBJ2-2, with D perhaps being TRBD1 or TRBD2 (5 bases each). V was shortened by 11 bases and J by 4 bases, with 17 bases between the two germline ends. The CDR3 has 14 residues. Per germline, CDR1 MNHNS and CDR2 SASEGT. DNA for the CDR3: TGTGCCGTAGCCAGGGAACGGGGCACCGGGGAGCTGTTTTTT. Its protein product is CAVARERGTGELFF.

This clonotype is labeled as medium-sized. This chain connects TRBV2 to TRBJ1-5; D gene unclear. Germline CDR1 is SNHLY and CDR2 is FYNNEI. V lost 4 bases, J lost 4 bases, and 11 bases lay in between. This CDR3 region has 14 residues. CDR3 protein: CASSVEAGNQPQHF. As DNA, the CDR3 is TGTGCCAGCAGTGTGGAAGCGGGGAATCAGCCCCAGCATTTT.

Sample share makes this clonotype large. The chain recombines TRBV20-1 with TRBJ2-7; TRBD2 matches at 11 bases. The CDR3 length is 15 residues. V gave up 5 bases and J gave up 7 bases; unmatched junction bases: 13. CDR1 and CDR2 (germline): DFQATT, SNEGSKA (reference sequence). CDR3 sequence: CSAGPSLAGVGEQYF. For the CDR3, the DNA is TGCAGTGCTGGGCCTTCACTAGCGGGAGTAGGGGAGCAGTACTTC.

This clonotype is medium-sized within its sample. V is TRBV29-1 and J is TRBJ1-2; the D is unclear. There are 14 residues in the CDR3. V was pared by 3 bases and J by 4 bases, with 15 bases between. Germline V lookup: CDR1 SQVTM, CDR2 ANQGSEA. The CDR3 region is CSVEEKDLLYGYTF. The CDR3, as DNA: TGCAGCGTTGAGGAGAAGGATCTACTCTATGGCTACACCTTC.

Relative to its sample, this clonotype is medium-sized. The chain carries TRBV2 and TRBJ1-1; D possibly corresponds to TRBD1 (6 bases). CDR3 length equals 13 residues. CDR1 is SNHLY and CDR2 is FYNNEI in the germline V gene. Trimming cost V 4 bases and J 2 bases, with 8 bases left between them. The CDR3 here is CASSVGTNTEAFF. The CDR3 DNA is TGTGCCAGCAGTGTGGGGACAAACACTGAAGCTTTCTTT.

The chain couples TRBV19 to TRBJ1-5; D gene ambiguous. Germline V gene data show CDR1 as LNHDA and CDR2 as SQIVND (reference sequence). The CDR3 spans 13 residues. V was shortened by 6 bases and J by 0 bases, with 6 bases between the two germline ends. CDR3 coding DNA: TGTGCCAGTAGGGGCCTTAGCAATCAGCCCCAGCATTTT. Its protein product is CASRGLSNQPQHF.

This clonotype was recorded at least ten times. The gene calls are TRBV7-2 and TRBJ2-7; D is possibly TRBD1 (6 bases). The CDR3 loop spans 11 amino acids. V dropped 7 bases and J dropped 4 bases, with 8 bases sitting between them. Germline V gene data show CDR1 as SGHTA and CDR2 as FQGNSA. The CDR3 sequence is CASNQGYEQYF. The DNA for the CDR3 is TGTGCCAGCAACCAGGGGTACGAGCAGTACTTC.

By frequency in the sample, this clonotype is medium-sized. J is TRBJ1-2 and V is TRBV29-1, with no clear D. V was clipped by 4 bases and J by 5 bases, with 8 bases between them. The CDR3 has 11 amino acids. Germline CDR1 SQVTM, CDR2 ANQGSEA. CDR3 amino acids: CSVGDAYGYTF. CDR3 sequence (DNA): TGCAGCGTTGGGGATGCGTATGGCTACACCTTC.

Sample share makes this clonotype medium-sized (0.01 to 0.1%). This chain connects TRBV12-3 or TRBV12-4 to TRBJ2-2, with 7 bases aligning to TRBD1. J lost 1 base, V lost 5 bases, and 4 bases had no gene match. The CDR3 has 15 residues. The CDR3 nucleotides are TGTGCCAGCAGTCCGACAGGGATGAACACCGGGGAGCTGTTTTTT. Amino acids: CASSPTGMNTGELFF.

Judged by abundance, this clonotype is medium-sized. The chain joins TRBV7-2 to TRBJ1-5; D gene uncertain. V gave up 2 bases and J gave up 5 bases, with 7 bases separating them. Germline CDR1 and CDR2: SGHTA and FQGNSA. The CDR3 covers 13 residues. The CDR3 is CASSLIDDQPQHF. CDR3 nucleotides: TGTGCCAGCAGCTTAATTGATGATCAGCCCCAGCATTTT.

By proportion, this clonotype is medium-sized. The chain couples TRBV27 to TRBJ2-1; 9 bases match TRBD1. Unmatched junction bases numbered 18, after V lost 5 bases and J lost 4 bases. Germline CDR1 and CDR2: MNHEY and SMNVEV (reference sequence). The CDR3 is 19 residues long. The CDR3 DNA sequence: TGTGCCAGCAGTCCCCTGGGACAGGGTTCGAGTAGGGCATACAATGAGCAGTTCTTC. Its protein is CASSPLGQGSSRAYNEQFF.

This clonotype was seen at least ten times. The genes are TRBV7-2 and TRBJ2-1; D is possibly TRBD1 (6 bases). The CDR3 is made up of 15 amino acids. V gave up 2 bases and J gave up 6 bases, with 14 bases separating them. Germline-derived CDR1 and CDR2 are SGHTA and FQGNSA. CDR3 sequence: CASSLTPQGGNEQFF. CDR3 coding DNA: TGTGCCAGCAGCTTAACACCCCAAGGGGGCAATGAGCAGTTCTTC.

The rearrangement joins TRBV5-1 to TRBJ2-1; D not resolved. The V and J ends lost 1 base and 6 bases respectively, with 5 bases between them. The CDR3 has 12 amino acids. Germline CDR1 reads SGHRS; CDR2 reads YFSETQ. CDR3 in amino acids: CASSLYSNEQFF. In DNA form, the CDR3 reads TGCGCCAGCAGCTTGTACAGCAATGAGCAGTTCTTC.

Within the sample, this clonotype is medium-sized. The chain joins TRBV27 to TRBJ2-5; TRBD2 matches at 7 bases. Trimming cost V 2 bases and J 5 bases; bases outside gene matches: 5. CDR1 MNHEY and CDR2 SMNVEV come from the germline V gene (reference sequence). The CDR3 runs to 14 residues. CDR3 in amino acids: CASSLAGASETQYF. The CDR3 DNA reads as TGTGCCAGCAGTTTAGCGGGAGCTTCGGAGACCCAGTACTTC.

In this sample, this clonotype is medium-sized (0.01 to 0.1%). The chain is built from TRBV2 and TRBJ1-2; weak D call: TRBD1 (5 bases). The CDR3 is 13 residues long. The V end was cut by 8 bases, the J end by 8 bases, with 18 bases between. The V gene's germline CDR1 is SNHLY and CDR2 FYNNEI. CDR3 residues: CASPRGAAEGYTF. The CDR3 nucleotides read TGTGCCAGCCCCCGCGGGGCCGCGGAAGGCTACACCTTC.

This clonotype was observed many times. The J gene is TRBJ2-1, the V gene TRBV6-5, with D tentatively TRBD2 (6 bases). The CDR3 loop spans 13 amino acids. Germline lookup yields CDR1 MNHEY and CDR2 SVGAGI. With 4 bases removed from V and 6 bases from J, the gap between germline ends came to 10 bases. In nucleotides, the CDR3 is TGTGCCAGCAGTTTCCAGGGAGGCAATGAGCAGTTCTTC. Its protein product is CASSFQGGNEQFF.

In its sample, this clonotype ranks as medium-sized. This chain links TRBV29-1 with TRBJ2-4; 12 nucleotides match TRBD1. The CDR3 has 17 residues. V shed 4 bases and J 0 bases; nucleotides not matched to a gene: 7. Germline lookup yields CDR1 SQVTM and CDR2 ANQGSEA. This CDR3 reads CSVAGTGGPLAKNIQYF. CDR3 coding DNA: TGCAGCGTTGCCGGGACAGGGGGCCCTTTAGCCAAAAACATTCAGTACTTC.

By share, this clonotype ranks as medium-sized. The chain uses TRBV10-2 and TRBJ2-7; 11 bases fit TRBD2. V dropped 4 bases and J dropped 0; count of bases not matched to a gene: 5. Germline assignment: CDR1 WSHSY and CDR2 SAAADI. The CDR3 contains 16 residues. CDR3 in amino acids: CASSVSSGRSSYEQYF. Here the CDR3 DNA reads TGCGCCAGCAGTGTGTCTAGCGGGAGGAGCTCCTACGAGCAGTACTTC.

The chain uses TRBV5-4 and TRBJ2-1, with 10 bases fitting TRBD2. The germline V gene encodes CDR1 SGHNT and CDR2 YYREEE (reference sequence). This CDR3 has 13 amino acids. The V and J ends lost 7 bases and 7 bases, in that order; junction bases with no gene match: 5. The CDR3 sequence is CASELAGVNEQFF. CDR3 coding DNA: TGTGCCAGCGAGCTAGCGGGAGTTAATGAGCAGTTCTTC.

This clonotype was observed a single time. The gene calls are TRBV6-5 and TRBJ1-2; a weak D match, TRBD1 (6 bases). Germline V gene data show CDR1 as MNHEY and CDR2 as SVGAGI. Trimming pared 5 bases from V and 5 bases from J, leaving 21 bases between. This CDR3 is built from 16 residues. CDR3 loop: CASSRDGTGTGYGYTF. Here the CDR3 DNA reads TGTGCCAGCAGTCGAGATGGCACAGGGACGGGGTATGGCTACACCTTC.

By frequency in the sample, this clonotype is medium-sized. The V gene is TRBV6-5, the J gene TRBJ2-3, with 14 bases lining up with TRBD2. J gave up 6 bases and V 4 bases, and 15 bases lay outside the gene matches. Germline-derived CDR1 and CDR2 are MNHEY and SVGAGI. This CDR3 spans 19 amino acids. CDR3 residues: CASSSPRTSGRTAGDTQYF. Here the CDR3 DNA reads TGTGCCAGCAGTTCTCCCCGGACTAGCGGGAGGACTGCCGGCGATACGCAGTATTTT.

The CDR3 reads CASTVTDSYEQYF. CDR3 nucleotides: TGTGCCAGCACCGTAACTGATTCCTACGAGCAGTACTTC. This chain links TRBV7-2 with TRBJ2-7; D gene unclear. Trimming removed 7 bases from V and 1 base from J, with 11 bases in between. This CDR3 has 13 amino acids. Germline CDR1 and CDR2: SGHTA and FQGNSA.

This clonotype was observed many times. The junction departs from the called germline gene at one end, perhaps through a read error. The V call is TRBV7-8, the J call TRBJ2-2, with a possible D match to TRBD2 (6 bases). Germline V gene data show CDR1 as SGHVS and CDR2 as FQNEAQ. The CDR3 is made up of 12 amino acids. The CDR3 region is CASCLAAGEMFF. Written as DNA, the CDR3 is TGTGCCAGCTGCTTAGCGGCCGGGGAGATGTTTTTT.